Below, 23 T cell receptor beta chains from the same sample are listed, as sequenced in a study of cytomegalovirus exposure and HLA in healthy donors. The study ran its PCR with 60 Vbeta and 13 Jbeta primers. Sequencing was performed with immunoSEQ multiplex PCR; in TCRdb, only in-frame clones are kept and a portion is missing. The profile shows about 110,000 clones, around 70% of them singletons. The specimen was PBMCs. The receptor set was obtained from a woman in her 70s in good health and CMV-seropositive.

This clone has just one count. The chain combines TRBV7-2 with TRBJ2-7, with 7 bases identical to TRBD1. The germline gives CDR1 SGHTA, CDR2 FQGNSA. Trimming cost V 0 bases and J 4 bases; bases outside gene matches: 6. The CDR3 loop spans 15 amino acids. The CDR3 loop reads CASSLAGTALYEQYF. The CDR3 DNA reads as TGTGCCAGCAGCTTAGCCGGGACAGCATTGTACGAGCAGTACTTC. Full variable domain (missing parts from reference TRBV7-2 and TRBJ2-7): GAGVSQSPSNKVTEKGKDVELRCDPISGHTALYWYRQSLGQGLEFLIYFQGNSAPDKSGLPSDRFSAERTGGSVSTLTIQRTQQEDSAVYLCASSLAGTALYEQYFGPGTRLTVT.

The gene calls are TRBV7-2 and TRBJ1-4; the D gene is possibly TRBD1 (6 bases). CDR3 length: 13 residues. Trimming left V 4 bases short and J 8 bases short, with 11 bases between. CDR1 is SGHTA and CDR2 is FQGNSA in the germline V gene. The CDR3 sequence: CASSSGTPEKLFF. DNA for the CDR3: TGTGCCAGCAGCTCCGGGACACCGGAAAAACTGTTTTTT.

The CDR3 spells CASSHPTGGEDGGEQFF. The CDR3, as DNA: TGTGCCAGCAGCCACCCGACAGGGGGCGAGGATGGCGGTGAGCAGTTCTTC. The chain joins TRBV7-2 to TRBJ2-1; 10 bases are a match to TRBD1. Germline V lookup: CDR1 SGHTA, CDR2 FQGNSA. This CDR3 is built from 17 residues. V shed 5 bases, J shed 9 bases, and the junction held 16 bases outside the gene matches. Together with reference TRBV7-2 and TRBJ2-1, the CDR3 gives the full variable domain: GAGVSQSPSNKVTEKGKDVELRCDPISGHTALYWYRQSLGQGLEFLIYFQGNSAPDKSGLPSDRFSAERTGGSVSTLTIQRTQQEDSAVYLCASSHPTGGEDGGEQFFGPGTRLTVL.

This rearrangement joins TRBV9 to TRBJ1-3; the D gene is possibly TRBD1 (5 bases). This CDR3 is 15 amino acids long. The germline V and J ends were trimmed by 2 bases and 0 bases, with 9 bases remaining between them. Germline CDR1 reads SGDLS; CDR2 reads YYNGEE. CDR3 sequence (DNA): TGTGCCAGCAGCGTCACAGGTCTCTCTGGAAACACCATATATTTT. Its translation: CASSVTGLSGNTIYF.

CDR3 bases: TGCGCCAGCAGCCAAGATAGCGGTTCGGGCTACACCTTC. This encodes CASSQDSGSGYTF. This chain links TRBV4-1 with TRBJ1-2; no firm D call. Between the trimmed V and J ends, which lost 0 bases and 8 bases, there was a span of 10 bases. Germline V lookup: CDR1 MGHRA, CDR2 YSYEKL. The CDR3 has 13 residues.

The chain uses TRBV9 and TRBJ2-3; D may be TRBD2 (5 bases). The length of the CDR3 is 15 residues. CDR1 SGDLS and CDR2 YYNGEE come from the germline V gene. Trimming removed 1 base from V and 1 base from J, with 10 bases in between. The CDR3 loop reads CASSVFGDRTDTQYF. The CDR3 bases are TGTGCCAGCAGCGTATTCGGGGATCGCACAGATACGCAGTATTTT.

The J gene is TRBJ2-6, the V gene TRBV7-6; 7 bases are shared with TRBD1. This CDR3 spans 16 amino acids. The trim removed 5 bases at V and 1 base at J, leaving 5 bases unmatched. Germline loops: CDR1 SGHVS, CDR2 FNYEAQ. This chain's CDR3 is CASSQTGASGANVLTF. CDR3 bases: TGTGCCAGCAGCCAAACAGGGGCGTCTGGGGCCAACGTCCTGACTTTC.

CDR3 region: CASSLVFRGRGNTEAFF. CDR3 bases: TGCGCCAGCAGCTTGGTCTTTAGGGGAAGGGGAAACACTGAAGCTTTCTTT. This chain joins TRBV5-1 and TRBJ1-1; tentative D call: TRBD1 (5 bases). V was pared by 0 bases and J by 2 bases, with 17 bases between. The CDR3 covers 17 residues. Germline V gene lookup returns CDR1 SGHRS and CDR2 YFSETQ.

The chain carries TRBV27 and TRBJ2-1, with 14 bases identical to TRBD2. With 5 bases clipped from V and 4 bases from J, the junction kept 10 bases outside the gene matches. Germline V CDR1 and CDR2: MNHEY, SMNVEV (reference sequence). The CDR3 runs to 18 residues. The CDR3 nucleotides are TGTGCCAGCAGTGCTGGACTAGCGGGGGGCCACCCTTACAATGAGCAGTTCTTC. Protein: CASSAGLAGGHPYNEQFF.

A remark on this clone: The same CDR3 can be traced to other DNA sequences in this sample. J is TRBJ2-7 and V is TRBV5-1; 9 nucleotides align to TRBD1. The germline gives CDR1 SGHRS, CDR2 YFSETQ. The CDR3 covers 15 residues. V dropped 0 bases and J dropped 2; count of bases not matched to a gene: 3. The DNA of the CDR3 is TGCGCCAGCAGCTTGGAGGGACAGGGACCCTACGAGCAGTACTTC. This codes for CASSLEGQGPYEQYF.

This chain links TRBV13 with TRBJ2-5; D unresolved. The germline gives CDR1 PRHDT, CDR2 FYEKMQ (reference sequence). The V end lost 2 bases, the J end lost 5 bases, and 12 bases lay between the germline ends. The CDR3 covers 14 residues. The CDR3, as DNA: TGTGCCAGCAGCTTAAGTCGGCAGGTGGAGACCCAGTACTTC. It encodes CASSLSRQVETQYF.

The chain has TRBV7-9 and TRBJ1-4; D is perhaps TRBD1 (5 bases). V lost 6 bases to trimming and J lost 6 bases, with 11 bases between them. The germline V gene encodes CDR1 SEHNR and CDR2 FQNEAQ (reference sequence). The CDR3 contains 13 residues. The CDR3 nucleotides read TGTGCCAGCAGTCCAGGGTTGGATGAAAAACTGTTTTTT. This gives the protein CASSPGLDEKLFF.

With regard to this clone: It is unclear where the CDR3 begins or ends on the DNA, so no DNA is shown, and the CDR3 is as TCRdb lists it. CDR3 sequence: CAWSVGQGAVTFF. The rearrangement joins TRBV30 to TRBJ1-1; the table's TRBD1 call for D was not verified on the DNA. The CDR3 sequence runs 13 residues, both termini included. Germline CDR1 GTSNPN, CDR2 SVGIG (reference sequence).

This clone was seen once. The chain has TRBV30 and TRBJ2-7; D perhaps matches TRBD2 (5 bases). V was clipped by 5 bases and J by 5 bases, with 13 bases between them. The CDR3 is made up of 12 amino acids. Germline lookup yields CDR1 GTSNPN and CDR2 SVGIG (reference sequence). The CDR3 coding sequence is TGTGCCTGGTCGCGAGGGAGCCACGAGCAGTACTTC. Its translation is CAWSRGSHEQYF. Full variable domain (remainder filled in from reference TRBV30 and TRBJ2-7): SQTIHQWPATLVQPVGSPLSLECTVEGTSNPNLYWYRQAAGRGLQLLFYSVGIGQISSEVPQNLSASRPQDRQFILSSKKLLLSDSGFYLCAWSRGSHEQYFGPGTRLTVT.

The rearrangement joins TRBV10-3 to TRBJ1-1; 7 bases align to TRBD1. The CDR3 sequence is 16 residues long. Germline CDR1 and CDR2: ENHRY and SYGVKD. With V trimmed by 4 bases and J by 5 bases, 13 bases remained unmatched. The CDR3 is CAISVLDRDDGTEAFF. The CDR3 coding sequence is TGTGCCATCAGTGTTCTAGACAGGGATGATGGTACTGAAGCTTTCTTT.

The chain uses TRBV30 and TRBJ2-5, with 7 positions matching TRBD2. Germline V gives CDR1 GTSNPN, CDR2 SVGIG (reference sequence). The CDR3 is 13 amino acids. J gave up 1 base and V 8 bases, and 7 bases lay outside the gene matches. This CDR3 reads CAIGLGGQETQYF. In DNA, the CDR3 is TGTGCCATCGGACTAGGCGGCCAAGAGACCCAGTACTTC.

The chain joins TRBV29-1 to TRBJ1-4; 8 bases map to TRBD1. From germline, CDR1 is SQVTM and CDR2 ANQGSEA. The CDR3 extends over 15 amino acids. Trimming took 7 bases from V and 7 from J; bases not matched to a gene: 14. In nucleotides, the CDR3 is TGCAGCGCATTCACAGGGGGAGCTTTGGGTGAAAAACTGTTTTTT. Protein: CSAFTGGALGEKLFF.

The chain joins TRBV30 to TRBJ2-5, with TRBD2 as a possible D gene (5 bases). Germline CDR1 GTSNPN, CDR2 SVGIG (reference sequence). The V end was cut by 2 bases, the J end by 1 base, with 20 bases between. This CDR3 comprises 17 residues. This chain's CDR3 is CAWSIGPPRGSQETQYF. CDR3 nucleotide sequence: TGTGCCTGGAGTATCGGCCCCCCCCGGGGATCCCAAGAGACCCAGTACTTC.

The CDR3 DNA is TGCGCCAGCAGCTCCTCGGTAGAGCAGTACTTC. It encodes CASSSSVEQYF. The gene calls are TRBV5-1 and TRBJ2-7, with D uncertain. Trimming shortened V by 3 bases and J by 7 bases, and 8 bases separated the two germline ends. The CDR3 totals 11 residues. CDR1 is SGHRS, CDR2 YFSETQ, per germline.

This chain links TRBV12-2 with TRBJ2-7; no DNA check was done on the table's D call, TRBD1. TRBV12-2 is annotated as a pseudogene. The CDR3 is 14 residues long. Written as DNA, the CDR3 is TGTGCAAGTCGCTTAAACGGACAGTCCTACGAGCAGTACTTC. It yields the protein CASRLNGQSYEQYF.

The V gene is TRBV7-9, the J gene TRBJ2-7; D unclear. The length of the CDR3 is 14 residues. Trimming pared 0 bases from V and 3 bases from J, leaving 9 bases between. Germline assignment: CDR1 SEHNR and CDR2 FQNEAQ (reference sequence). CDR3 residues: CASSLAHQFYEQYF. The CDR3 DNA reads TGTGCCAGCAGCTTAGCTCATCAGTTCTACGAGCAGTACTTC. Complete variable domain (other parts from reference TRBV7-9 and TRBJ2-7): DTGVSQNPRHKITKRGQNVTFRCDPISEHNRLYWYRQTLGQGPEFLTYFQNEAQLEKSRLLSDRFSAERPKGSFSTLEIQRTEQGDSAMYLCASSLAHQFYEQYFGPGTRLTVT.

This rearrangement joins TRBV28 to TRBJ1-1; tentative D call: TRBD1 (5 bases). CDR1 and CDR2 (germline): MDHEN, SYDVKM. V lost 7 bases, J lost 11 bases, and 14 bases lay in between. The CDR3 covers 11 residues. The CDR3: CASTVGPGAFF. The CDR3 DNA sequence: TGTGCCAGCACCGTGGGGCCGGGCGCTTTCTTT.

This clone has a handful of counts. This CDR3 is CASSPTWGDATNEKLFF. In DNA form, the CDR3 reads TGTGCCAGCTCCCCCACTTGGGGGGATGCAACTAATGAAAAACTGTTTTTT. The rearrangement links TRBV18 to TRBJ1-4, with TRBD1 as a possible D gene (5 bases). Germline-derived CDR1 and CDR2 are KGHSH and LQKENI. Trimming shortened V by 6 bases and J by 0 bases, and 17 bases separated the two germline ends. CDR3 length equals 17 residues.